This T cell receptor (beta chain) was captured by sequencing in a study of vaccination and CD4 T cells after COVID-19. With regard to this clonotype: Its antigen is still unknown.

The sample's treatment: roughly nine-day PBMC culture with coronavirus spike peptide pools or control peptides (ViraFEST assay). Pre-COVID-19 pandemic sampling (2011-2018) yielded the unexposed donor's CD4+ T cells. Available cell numbers determined whether unexposed-donor CD4+ T cells were probed with SARS-CoV-2 S/N and four cold-coronavirus spikes. With the Oncomine TCR Beta short-read assay, DNA from cultured CD4+ T cells was sequenced. MiXCR was run by TCRdb on the PCR reads, yielding one entry per CDR3 protein. The sample contains roughly 7,000 distinct CDR3 sequences, around 31% of which appear only once. This TCR came from a human donor in good health. Sequencing was carried out using CD4+ T cells from blood, cultured in vitro.

The CDR3 is CASSLHQEPQHF. The CDR3 DNA is TGTGCCAGCAGCCTACACCAAGAACCCCAGCATTTT. This chain joins TRBV7-2 and TRBJ1-5; no clear D gene. Trimming removed 5 bases from V and 10 bases from J, with 12 bases in between. This CDR3 comprises 12 residues. Per the germline V gene, CDR1 is SGHTA and CDR2 is FQGNSA. Combining the CDR3 with reference TRBV7-2 and TRBJ1-5 gives the whole variable domain GAGVSQSPSNKVTEKGKDVELRCDPISGHTALYWYRQSLGQGLEFLIYFQGNSAPDKSGLPSDRFSAERTGGSVSTLTIQRTQQEDSAVYLCASSLHQEPQHFGDGTRLSIL.